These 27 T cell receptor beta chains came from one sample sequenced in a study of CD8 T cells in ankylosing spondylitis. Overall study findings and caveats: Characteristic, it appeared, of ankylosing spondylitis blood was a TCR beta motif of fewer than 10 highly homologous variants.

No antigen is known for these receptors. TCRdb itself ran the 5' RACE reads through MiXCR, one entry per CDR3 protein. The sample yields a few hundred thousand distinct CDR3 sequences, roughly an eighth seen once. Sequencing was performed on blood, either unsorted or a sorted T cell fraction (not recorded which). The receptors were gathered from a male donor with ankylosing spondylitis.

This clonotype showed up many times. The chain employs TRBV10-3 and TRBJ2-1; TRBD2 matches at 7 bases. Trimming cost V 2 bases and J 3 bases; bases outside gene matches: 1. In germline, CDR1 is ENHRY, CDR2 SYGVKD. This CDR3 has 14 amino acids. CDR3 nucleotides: TGTGCCATCAGTGAGCGGGAGGTCTACAATGAGCAGTTCTTC. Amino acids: CAISEREVYNEQFF.

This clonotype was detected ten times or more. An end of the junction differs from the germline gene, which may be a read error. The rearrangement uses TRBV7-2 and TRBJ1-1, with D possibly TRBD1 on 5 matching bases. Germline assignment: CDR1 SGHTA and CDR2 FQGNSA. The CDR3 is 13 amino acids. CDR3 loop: CASSLEGRTEAFF. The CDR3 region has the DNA TGCGCCAGCAGCTTGGAGGGGAGGACTGAAGCTTTCTTT. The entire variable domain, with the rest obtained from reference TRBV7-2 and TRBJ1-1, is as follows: GAGVSQSPSNKVTEKGKDVELRCDPISGHTALYWYRQSLGQGLEFLIYFQGNSAPDKSGLPSDRFSAERTGGSVSTLTIQRTQQEDSAVYLCASSLEGRTEAFFGQGTRLTVV.

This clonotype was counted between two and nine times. CDR3 region: CASSPRDLGVLTF. CDR3 nucleotides: TGTGCCAGCAGCCCGAGGGATCTGGGCGTCCTGACTTTC. This chain joins TRBV7-9 and TRBJ2-6, with D possibly matching TRBD2 (5 bases). Trimming stripped 5 bases from V and 12 bases from J, with 14 bases between. The CDR3 is 13 residues long. The germline CDR1 and CDR2 sequences are SEHNR and FQNEAQ (reference sequence). Drawing the rest from reference TRBV7-9 and TRBJ2-6, the complete variable domain is DTGVSQNPRHKITKRGQNVTFRCDPISEHNRLYWYRQTLGQGPEFLTYFQNEAQLEKSRLLSDRFSAERPKGSFSTLEIQRTEQGDSAMYLCASSPRDLGVLTFGAGSRLTVL.

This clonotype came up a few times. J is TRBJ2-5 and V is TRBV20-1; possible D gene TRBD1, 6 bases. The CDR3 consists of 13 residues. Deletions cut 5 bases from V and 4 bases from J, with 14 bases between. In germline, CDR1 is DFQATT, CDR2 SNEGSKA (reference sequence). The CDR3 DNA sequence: TGCAGTGCTCCCAGTTTAGGGGGAGAGACCCAGTACTTC. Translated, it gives CSAPSLGGETQYF.

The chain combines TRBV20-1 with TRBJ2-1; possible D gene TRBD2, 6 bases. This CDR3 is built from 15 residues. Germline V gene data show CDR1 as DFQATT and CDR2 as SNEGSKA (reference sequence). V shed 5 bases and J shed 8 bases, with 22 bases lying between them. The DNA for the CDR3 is TGCAGTGCTCATCCCATGATCTTACTAGCAGATGAGCAGTTCTTC. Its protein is CSAHPMILLADEQFF.

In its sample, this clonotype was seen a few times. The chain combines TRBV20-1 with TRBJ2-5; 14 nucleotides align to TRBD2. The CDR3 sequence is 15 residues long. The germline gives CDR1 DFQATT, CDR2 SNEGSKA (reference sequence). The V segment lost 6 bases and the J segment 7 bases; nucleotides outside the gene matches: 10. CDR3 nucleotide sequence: TGCAGTGCGCCAAGACTAGCGGGAGGGCGGGTGACCCAGTACTTC. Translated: CSAPRLAGGRVTQYF.

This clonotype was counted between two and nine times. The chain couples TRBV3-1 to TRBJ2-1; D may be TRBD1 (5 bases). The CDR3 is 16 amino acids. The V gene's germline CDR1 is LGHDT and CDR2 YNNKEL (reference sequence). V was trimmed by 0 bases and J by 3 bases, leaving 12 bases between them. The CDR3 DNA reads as TGTGCCAGCAGCCAAGATCAAAGGGGATACTACAATGAGCAGTTCTTC. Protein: CASSQDQRGYYNEQFF.

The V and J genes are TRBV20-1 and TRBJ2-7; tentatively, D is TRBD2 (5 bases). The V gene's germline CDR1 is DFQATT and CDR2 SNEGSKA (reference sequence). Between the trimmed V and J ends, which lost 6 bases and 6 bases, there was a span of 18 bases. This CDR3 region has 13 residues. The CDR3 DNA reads TGCAGTGCGGACTCGACGGGCTGGGGCGAGCAGTACTTC. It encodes CSADSTGWGEQYF.

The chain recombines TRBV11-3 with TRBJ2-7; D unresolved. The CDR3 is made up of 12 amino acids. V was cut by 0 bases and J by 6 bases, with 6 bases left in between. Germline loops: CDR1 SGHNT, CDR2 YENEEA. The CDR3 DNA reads TGTGCCAGCAGCTTAGATCACGGCGAGCAGTACGTC. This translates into CASSLDHGEQYV.

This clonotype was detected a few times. CDR3: CASSLFDRGSEAFF. The CDR3 DNA is TGTGCCAGCAGCTTATTTGACAGGGGGTCTGAAGCTTTCTTT. This rearrangement joins TRBV7-8 to TRBJ1-1, with TRBD1 matching over 9 bases. Germline CDR1 reads SGHVS; CDR2 reads FQNEAQ. V shed 2 bases, J shed 6 bases, and the junction held 4 bases outside the gene matches. This CDR3 region has 14 residues.

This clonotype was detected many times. CDR3 nucleotides: TGCAGTGCTACGCCCGGACAGGGAGGGAATGAGCAGTTCTTC. It encodes CSATPGQGGNEQFF. The V and J genes are TRBV20-1 and TRBJ2-1; tentative D call: TRBD1 (8 bases). The V and J ends lost 4 bases and 7 bases respectively, with 17 bases between them. There are 14 residues in the CDR3. The germline CDR1 and CDR2 sequences are DFQATT and SNEGSKA (reference sequence).

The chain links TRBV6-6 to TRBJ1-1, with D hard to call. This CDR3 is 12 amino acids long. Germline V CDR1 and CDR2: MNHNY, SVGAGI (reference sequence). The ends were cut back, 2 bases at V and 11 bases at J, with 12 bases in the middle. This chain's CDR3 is CASSYPSLEAFF. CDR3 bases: TGTGCCAGCAGTTACCCGTCGCTCGAGGCTTTCTTT.

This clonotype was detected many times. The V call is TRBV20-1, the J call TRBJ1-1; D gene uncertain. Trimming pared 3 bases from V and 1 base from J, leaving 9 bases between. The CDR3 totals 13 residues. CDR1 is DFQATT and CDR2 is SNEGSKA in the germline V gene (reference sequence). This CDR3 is CSARDLRNTEAFF. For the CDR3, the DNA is TGCAGTGCTAGGGACTTACGGAACACTGAAGCTTTCTTT.

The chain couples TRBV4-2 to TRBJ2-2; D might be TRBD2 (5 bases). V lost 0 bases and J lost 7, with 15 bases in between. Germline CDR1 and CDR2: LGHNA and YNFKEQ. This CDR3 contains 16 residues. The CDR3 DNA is TGTGCCAGCAGCCAAGATCCCCGGGGTACGGGCGGGGAGCTGTTTTTT. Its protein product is CASSQDPRGTGGELFF.

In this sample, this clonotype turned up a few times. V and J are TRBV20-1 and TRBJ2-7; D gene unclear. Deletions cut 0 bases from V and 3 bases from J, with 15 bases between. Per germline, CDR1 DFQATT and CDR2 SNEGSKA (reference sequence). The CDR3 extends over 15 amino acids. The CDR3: CSARDTRQVVYEQYF. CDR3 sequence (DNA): TGCAGTGCTAGAGATACGCGGCAGGTTGTCTACGAGCAGTACTTC.

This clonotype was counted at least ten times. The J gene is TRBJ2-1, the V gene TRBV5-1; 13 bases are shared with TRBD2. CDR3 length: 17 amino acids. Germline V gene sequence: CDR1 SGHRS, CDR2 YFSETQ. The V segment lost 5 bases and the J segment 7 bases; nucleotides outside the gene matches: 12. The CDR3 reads CASSRGTSGRGDNEQFF. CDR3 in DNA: TGCGCCAGCAGTCGTGGAACTAGCGGGAGGGGTGATAATGAGCAGTTCTTC. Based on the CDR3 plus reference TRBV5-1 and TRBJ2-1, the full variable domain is KAGVTQTPRYLIKTRGQQVTLSCSPISGHRSVSWYQQTPGQGLQFLFEYFSETQRNKGNFPGRFSGRQFSNSRSEMNVSTLELGDSALYLCASSRGTSGRGDNEQFFGPGTRLTVL.

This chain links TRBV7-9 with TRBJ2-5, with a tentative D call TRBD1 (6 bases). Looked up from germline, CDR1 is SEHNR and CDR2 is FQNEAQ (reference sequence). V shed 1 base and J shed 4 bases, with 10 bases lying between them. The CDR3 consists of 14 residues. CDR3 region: CASSLEQDRETQYF. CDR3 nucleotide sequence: TGTGCCAGCAGCTTAGAACAGGACAGAGAGACCCAGTACTTC.

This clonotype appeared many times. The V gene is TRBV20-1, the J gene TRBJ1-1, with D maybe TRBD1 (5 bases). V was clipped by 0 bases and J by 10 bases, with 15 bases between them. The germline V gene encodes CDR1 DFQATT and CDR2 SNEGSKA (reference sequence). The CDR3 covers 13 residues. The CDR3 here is CSAREGGRLGAFF. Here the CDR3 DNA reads TGCAGTGCTAGAGAGGGGGGGAGGCTCGGAGCTTTCTTT.

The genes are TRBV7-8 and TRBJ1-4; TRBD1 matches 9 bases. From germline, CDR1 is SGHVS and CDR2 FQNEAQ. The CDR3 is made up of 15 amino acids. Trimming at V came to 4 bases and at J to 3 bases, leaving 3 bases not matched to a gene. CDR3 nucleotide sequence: TGTGCCAGCAGCTCGGACAGGGGTGCTAATGAAAAACTGTTTTTT. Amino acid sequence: CASSSDRGANEKLFF. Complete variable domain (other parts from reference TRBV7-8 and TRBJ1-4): GAGVSQSPRYKVAKRGQDVALRCDPISGHVSLFWYQQALGQGPEFLTYFQNEAQLDKSGLPSDRFFAERPEGSVSTLKIQRTQQEDSAVYLCASSSDRGANEKLFFGSGTQLSVL.

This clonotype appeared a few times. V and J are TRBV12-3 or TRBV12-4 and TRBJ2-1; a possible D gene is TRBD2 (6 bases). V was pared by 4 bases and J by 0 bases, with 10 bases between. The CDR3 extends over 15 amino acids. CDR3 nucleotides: TGTGCCAGCAGTTCAGTAGCGGCCTCCTACAATGAGCAGTTCTTC. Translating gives CASSSVAASYNEQFF.

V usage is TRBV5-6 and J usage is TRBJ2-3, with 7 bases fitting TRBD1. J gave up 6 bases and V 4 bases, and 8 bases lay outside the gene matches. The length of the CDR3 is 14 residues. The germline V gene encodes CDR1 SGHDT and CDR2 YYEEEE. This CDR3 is CASSPPTGLDTQYF. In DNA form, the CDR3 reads TGTGCCAGCAGCCCCCCGACAGGGCTTGATACGCAGTATTTT.

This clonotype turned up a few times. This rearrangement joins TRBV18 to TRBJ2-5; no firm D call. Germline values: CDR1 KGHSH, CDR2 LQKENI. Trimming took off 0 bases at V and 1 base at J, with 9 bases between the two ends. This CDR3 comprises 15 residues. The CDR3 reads CASSPPIDGQETQYF. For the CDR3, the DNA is TGTGCCAGCTCACCACCCATCGACGGCCAAGAGACCCAGTACTTC.

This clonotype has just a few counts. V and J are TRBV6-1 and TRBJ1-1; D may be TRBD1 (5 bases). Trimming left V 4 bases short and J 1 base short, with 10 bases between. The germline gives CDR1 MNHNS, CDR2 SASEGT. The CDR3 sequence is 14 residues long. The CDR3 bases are TGTGCCAGCAGTGCCCTAACAGGGAACACTGAAGCTTTCTTT. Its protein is CASSALTGNTEAFF.

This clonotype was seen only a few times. The CDR3: CASSDTGTSGSYSYNEQFF. CDR3 nucleotides: TGTGCCAGCAGCGACACCGGGACTAGCGGGAGTTATTCCTACAATGAGCAGTTCTTC. The chain recombines TRBV5-6 with TRBJ2-1; 14 bases match TRBD2. Germline values: CDR1 SGHDT, CDR2 YYEEEE. The CDR3 covers 19 residues. The trim removed 4 bases at V and 1 base at J, leaving 10 bases unmatched. Using reference TRBV5-6 and TRBJ2-1 for the parts outside the CDR3, the full variable domain is DAGVTQSPTHLIKTRGQQVTLRCSPKSGHDTVSWYQQALGQGPQFIFQYYEEEERQRGNFPDRFSGHQFPNYSSELNVNALLLGDSALYLCASSDTGTSGSYSYNEQFFGPGTRLTVL.

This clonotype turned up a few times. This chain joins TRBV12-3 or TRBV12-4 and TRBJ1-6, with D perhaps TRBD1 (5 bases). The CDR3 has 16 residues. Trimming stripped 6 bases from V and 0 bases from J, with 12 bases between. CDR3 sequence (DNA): TGTGCCAGCAGCCGGGGGTCGAGCTCCTATAATTCACCCCTCCACTTT. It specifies CASSRGSSSYNSPLHF.

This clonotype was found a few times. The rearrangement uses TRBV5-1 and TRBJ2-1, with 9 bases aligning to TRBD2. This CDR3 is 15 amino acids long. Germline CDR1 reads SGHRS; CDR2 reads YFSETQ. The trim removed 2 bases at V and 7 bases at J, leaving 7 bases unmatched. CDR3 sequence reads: CASSFVAGVLNEQFF. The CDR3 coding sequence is TGCGCCAGCAGCTTTGTAGCGGGAGTCTTAAATGAGCAGTTCTTC.

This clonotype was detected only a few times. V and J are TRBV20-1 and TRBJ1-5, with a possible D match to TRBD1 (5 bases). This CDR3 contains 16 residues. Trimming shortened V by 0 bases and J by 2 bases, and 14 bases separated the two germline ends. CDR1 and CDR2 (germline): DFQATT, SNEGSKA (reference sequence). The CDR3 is CSARELGARGNQPQHF. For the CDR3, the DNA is TGCAGTGCTAGAGAATTAGGGGCTCGAGGCAATCAGCCCCAGCATTTT.